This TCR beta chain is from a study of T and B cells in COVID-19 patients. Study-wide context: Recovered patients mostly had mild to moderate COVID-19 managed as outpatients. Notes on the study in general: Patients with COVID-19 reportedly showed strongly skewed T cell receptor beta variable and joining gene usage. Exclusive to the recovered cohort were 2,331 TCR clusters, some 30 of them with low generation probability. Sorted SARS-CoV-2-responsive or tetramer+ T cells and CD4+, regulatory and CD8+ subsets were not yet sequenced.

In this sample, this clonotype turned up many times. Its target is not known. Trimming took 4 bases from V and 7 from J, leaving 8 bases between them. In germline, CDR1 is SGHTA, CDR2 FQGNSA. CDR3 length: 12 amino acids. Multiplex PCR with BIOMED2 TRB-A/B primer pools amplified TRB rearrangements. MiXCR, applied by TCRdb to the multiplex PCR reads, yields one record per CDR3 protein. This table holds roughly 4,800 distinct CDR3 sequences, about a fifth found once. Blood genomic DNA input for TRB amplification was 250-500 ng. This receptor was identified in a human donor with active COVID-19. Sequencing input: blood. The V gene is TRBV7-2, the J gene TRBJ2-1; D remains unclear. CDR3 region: CASSSQLNEQFF. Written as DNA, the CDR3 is TGTGCCAGCAGCTCACAACTGAATGAGCAGTTCTTC.